The clone carrying this T cell receptor (beta chain) was picked up a small number of times. Its target is unknown. The data originate from a study of cytomegalovirus exposure and HLA in healthy donors. Across the whole study: From some 180 million T cells, an earlier analysis saw 110 million or so unique TCR beta sequences. Caucasian-associated ancestry cluster membership applied to approximately 84% of some 400 genotyped donors. Study conclusions and caveats: HLA allele associations emerged for around 15,000 TCR beta sequences in a later analysis, at 0.05 false discovery rate.

The CDR3 is made up of 13 amino acids. Germline V gene lookup returns CDR1 SGHRS and CDR2 YFSETQ. J lost 12 bases, V lost 3 bases, and 3 bases had no gene match. The PCR was carried out with 60 Vbeta primers and 13 Jbeta primers. The method was immunoSEQ multiplex PCR; TCRdb's version includes in-frame clones alone and lacks a portion of them. The sample contains around 92,000 clones, about three quarters of which appear only once. The chain couples TRBV5-1 to TRBJ1-6, with TRBD1 identical over 10 bases. Sequencing used PBMCs. The sequence was obtained from a man in his sixties in good health and CMV-seropositive. CDR3 sequence reads: CASSWGTGEPLHF. CDR3 bases: TGCGCCAGCAGCTGGGGGACAGGGGAACCCCTCCACTTT.